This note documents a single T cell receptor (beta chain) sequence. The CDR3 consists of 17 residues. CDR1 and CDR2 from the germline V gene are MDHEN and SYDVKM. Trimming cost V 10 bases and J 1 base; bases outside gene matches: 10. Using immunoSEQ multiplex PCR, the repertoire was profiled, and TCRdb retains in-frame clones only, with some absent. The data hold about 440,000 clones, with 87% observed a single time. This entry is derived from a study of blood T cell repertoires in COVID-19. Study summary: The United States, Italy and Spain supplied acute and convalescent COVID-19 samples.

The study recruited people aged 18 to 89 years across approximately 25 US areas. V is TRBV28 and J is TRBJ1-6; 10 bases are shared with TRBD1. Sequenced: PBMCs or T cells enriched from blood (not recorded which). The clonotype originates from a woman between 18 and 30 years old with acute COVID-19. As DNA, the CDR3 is TGTGCCACCCTTGGGACAGGGGAACGGTCCTATAATTCACCCCTCCACTTT. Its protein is CATLGTGERSYNSPLHF. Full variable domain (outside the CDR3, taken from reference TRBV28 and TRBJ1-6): DVKVTQSSRYLVKRTGEKVFLECVQDMDHENMFWYRQDPGLGLRLIYFSYDVKMKEKGDIPEGYSVSREKKERFSLILESASTNQTSMYLCATLGTGERSYNSPLHFGNGTRLTVT.